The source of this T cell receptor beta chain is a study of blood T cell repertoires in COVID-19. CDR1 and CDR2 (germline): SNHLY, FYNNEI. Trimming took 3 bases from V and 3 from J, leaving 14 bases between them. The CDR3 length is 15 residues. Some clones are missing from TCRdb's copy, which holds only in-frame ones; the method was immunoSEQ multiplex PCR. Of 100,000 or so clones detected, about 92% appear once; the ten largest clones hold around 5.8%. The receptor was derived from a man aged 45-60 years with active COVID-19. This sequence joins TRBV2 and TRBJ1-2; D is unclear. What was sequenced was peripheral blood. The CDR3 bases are TGTGCCAGCAGTGAGCCACGGCCGGCGGACTATGGCTACACCTTC. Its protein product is CASSEPRPADYGYTF.